The 28 T cell receptor beta chains in this list originate from one sample, sequenced in a study of T cell responses to AZD1222 COVID-19 vaccine. Using immunoSEQ multiplex PCR, the repertoire was profiled, and TCRdb retains in-frame clones only, with some absent. This table has approximately 140,000 clones, roughly nine tenths appearing once. Source: peripheral blood, taken 28 days after the second AZD1222 dose. The source of these receptors is an adult who received the AZD1222 COVID-19 vaccine.

The DNA for the CDR3 is TGTGCCAGTAGTAACACCGGGACATTAGCCAAAAACATTCAGTACTTC. The encoded protein is CASSNTGTLAKNIQYF. This chain links TRBV19 with TRBJ2-4; maybe TRBD1 (6 bases). Trimming pared 4 bases from V and 0 bases from J, leaving 13 bases between. Germline V lookup: CDR1 LNHDA, CDR2 SQIVND (reference sequence). The CDR3 contains 16 residues.

This chain links TRBV12-3 or TRBV12-4 with TRBJ1-1; tentative D call: TRBD1 (6 bases). CDR3 size: 13 residues. V lost 6 bases, J lost 10 bases, and 18 bases lay in between. The CDR3 DNA is TGTGCCAGCAGAGAGCAGGAGGGGGTAACAGCTTTCTTT. Residues: CASREQEGVTAFF.

The chain has TRBV28 and TRBJ1-3; no reliable D call. The CDR3 totals 15 residues. The ends were cut back, 11 bases at V and 1 base at J, with 18 bases in the middle. CDR1 and CDR2 (germline): MDHEN, SYDVKM. CDR3 nucleotides: TGTGCCTCCCGAGCAGGCCCGCCGTCTGGAAACACCATATATTTT. This gives the protein CASRAGPPSGNTIYF.

The gene calls are TRBV5-1 and TRBJ2-1; D gene uncertain. Trimming removed 1 base from V and 8 bases from J, with 4 bases in between. Germline V lookup: CDR1 SGHRS, CDR2 YFSETQ. This CDR3 spans 11 amino acids. The CDR3 here is CASSLYYEQFF. The DNA of the CDR3 is TGCGCCAGCAGCTTGTACTATGAGCAGTTCTTC.

This clone was observed a handful of times. V usage is TRBV7-8 and J usage is TRBJ2-2; 10 nucleotides match TRBD2. The CDR3 spans 16 residues. Unmatched junction bases numbered 3, after V lost 5 bases and J lost 0 bases. The V gene's germline CDR1 is SGHVS and CDR2 FQNEAQ. The CDR3 DNA sequence: TGTGCCAGCAGCCTAACTAGCGGGGCGAACACCGGGGAGCTGTTTTTT. Amino acids: CASSLTSGANTGELFF.

The chain carries TRBV7-2 and TRBJ1-2, with a tentative D call TRBD1 (6 bases). Germline V lookup: CDR1 SGHTA, CDR2 FQGNSA. The CDR3 is 15 amino acids. V lost 1 base to trimming and J lost 3 bases, with 12 bases between them. The CDR3 DNA reads as TGTGCCAGCAGCTTAGGTCGACAGGCCCACTATGGCTACACCTTC. This sequence encodes CASSLGRQAHYGYTF.

The chain employs TRBV6-5 and TRBJ1-4, with a tentative D call TRBD1 (6 bases). The germline V gene has CDR1 MNHEY and CDR2 SVGAGI. The CDR3 runs 15 residues. V shed 5 bases and J shed 6 bases, with 16 bases lying between them. The CDR3 DNA follows: TGTGCCAGCAGTCACCGGGGGCCGGGGGATGAAAAACTGTTTTTT. Translating it yields CASSHRGPGDEKLFF.

DNA of the CDR3: TGTGCCAGCAGCTTAACCGGGGGGGCGCAAGGTGAAAAACTGTTTTTT. It is translated as CASSLTGGAQGEKLFF. This chain connects TRBV5-6 to TRBJ1-4; a possible D gene is TRBD1 (6 bases). The CDR3 runs 16 residues. Trimming shortened V by 2 bases and J by 7 bases, and 18 bases separated the two germline ends. Germline V gene data show CDR1 as SGHDT and CDR2 as YYEEEE.

The chain has TRBV24-1 and TRBJ1-6, with TRBD1 identical over 9 bases. Per the germline V gene, CDR1 is KGHDR and CDR2 is SFDVKD. The CDR3 spans 17 residues. The ends lost 0 bases at V and 11 bases at J; junction bases unmatched: 10. As DNA, the CDR3 is TGTGCCACCAGTGATTTGATTACAGGGGGCCTAGAGCCACCCCTCCACTTT. This gives the protein CATSDLITGGLEPPLHF.

The rearrangement links TRBV7-9 to TRBJ2-7, with 7 bases lining up with TRBD2. With V trimmed by 2 bases and J by 4 bases, 11 bases remained unmatched. The CDR3 consists of 16 residues. Germline V gene lookup returns CDR1 SEHNR and CDR2 FQNEAQ (reference sequence). The CDR3 here is CASSLSASGVPYEQYF. As DNA, the CDR3 is TGTGCCAGCAGCTTATCGGCTAGCGGAGTCCCGTACGAGCAGTACTTC.

This clone was seen just once. V is TRBV18 and J is TRBJ2-7, with D possibly called TRBD1 or TRBD2 (5 bases each). The CDR3 length is 16 residues. V lost 2 bases and J lost 5, with 19 bases in between. Germline V gene sequence: CDR1 KGHSH, CDR2 LQKENI. The CDR3 nucleotides read TGTGCCAGCTCACCAGCGCGGGCAGGGATTGTTAACGAGCAGTACTTC. Translating it yields CASSPARAGIVNEQYF.

V and J are TRBV6-5 and TRBJ1-1; possible D gene TRBD1, 5 bases. The germline V gene encodes CDR1 MNHEY and CDR2 SVGAGI. Trimming took off 4 bases at V and 3 bases at J, with 12 bases between the two ends. The CDR3 consists of 14 residues. CDR3 in amino acids: CASSFGRADTEAFF. The CDR3 DNA reads TGTGCCAGCAGTTTCGGCAGGGCAGACACTGAAGCTTTCTTT.

The chain combines TRBV28 with TRBJ1-3, with D unclear. The germline V gene encodes CDR1 MDHEN and CDR2 SYDVKM. The CDR3 has 16 amino acids. V was cut by 6 bases and J by 0 bases, with 15 bases left in between. CDR3: CASSTPAGNSGNTIYF. CDR3 coding DNA: TGTGCCAGCAGCACCCCGGCGGGAAACTCTGGAAACACCATATATTTT.

The CDR3 region has the DNA TGTGCCAGCAGTTCGAGACTAGAGGCGACCCAGTACTTC. Translation: CASSSRLEATQYF. The chain carries TRBV12-3 or TRBV12-4 and TRBJ2-5; D might be TRBD2 (6 bases). V dropped 4 bases and J dropped 7 bases, with 13 bases sitting between them. The CDR3 totals 13 residues.

The V gene is TRBV5-1, the J gene TRBJ1-4; D remains ambiguous. The CDR3 is 14 residues long. The ends were cut back, 1 base at V and 3 bases at J, with 7 bases in the middle. Germline assignment: CDR1 SGHRS and CDR2 YFSETQ. CDR3 sequence: CASSLSTPNEKLFF. The DNA of the CDR3 is TGCGCCAGCAGCTTGAGCACTCCTAATGAAAAACTGTTTTTT.

The rearrangement uses TRBV5-1 and TRBJ2-2, with D possibly TRBD2 on 6 matching bases. In germline, CDR1 is SGHRS, CDR2 YFSETQ. The CDR3 covers 16 residues. The V end lost 0 bases, the J end lost 7 bases, and 16 bases lay between the germline ends. The CDR3 DNA reads as TGCGCCAGCAGCTTGGTACATCGGGAGCTAGTCGGGGAGCTGTTTTTT. As protein: CASSLVHRELVGELFF. The variable domain in full, completed from reference TRBV5-1 and TRBJ2-2, reads KAGVTQTPRYLIKTRGQQVTLSCSPISGHRSVSWYQQTPGQGLQFLFEYFSETQRNKGNFPGRFSGRQFSNSRSEMNVSTLELGDSALYLCASSLVHRELVGELFFGEGSRLTVL.

The chain couples TRBV10-2 to TRBJ2-5; a possible D gene is TRBD1 (6 bases). Deletions cut 8 bases from V and 5 bases from J, with 18 bases between. The length of the CDR3 is 14 residues. The germline V gene encodes CDR1 WSHSY and CDR2 SAAADI. DNA for the CDR3: TGCGCCAGCGGGGGCCTAGAGCAGTGGGAGACCCAGTACTTC. The encoded protein is CASGGLEQWETQYF.

This clone came up once. The chain carries TRBV29-1 and TRBJ1-2; D unclear. This CDR3 is built from 12 residues. CDR1 is SQVTM, CDR2 ANQGSEA, per germline. The V gene lost 6 bases and the J gene lost 4 bases, with 12 bases spanning the gap. CDR3 residues: CSVGTRPYGYTF. As DNA, the CDR3 is TGCAGCGTGGGAACAAGACCCTATGGCTACACCTTC.

The chain couples TRBV7-9 to TRBJ1-2; TRBD1 aligns across 9 bases. The CDR3 extends over 16 amino acids. Germline lookup yields CDR1 SEHNR and CDR2 FQNEAQ (reference sequence). The V gene end was trimmed by 1 base and the J gene end by 1 base; junction bases not matched to a gene: 4. The CDR3 loop is CASSLEWDRDNYGYTF. The CDR3 DNA reads as TGTGCCAGCAGCTTAGAATGGGACAGGGATAACTATGGCTACACCTTC.

V gene TRBV19 combines with J gene TRBJ1-5, with D possibly being TRBD1 (6 bases). Trimming took 3 bases from V and 0 from J, leaving 12 bases between them. The CDR3 is 16 residues long. CDR1 and CDR2 (germline): LNHDA, SQIVND (reference sequence). The CDR3 sequence: CASSMWGHFSNQPQHF. The CDR3 nucleotides read TGTGCCAGTAGTATGTGGGGACACTTTAGCAATCAGCCCCAGCATTTT.

The rearrangement links TRBV10-3 to TRBJ1-3; D remains unclear. The V end lost 0 bases, the J end lost 0 bases, and 15 bases lay between the germline ends. This CDR3 is built from 18 residues. Germline-derived CDR1 and CDR2 are ENHRY and SYGVKD. Here the CDR3 reads CAISESSWRSSSGNTIYF. For the CDR3, the DNA is TGTGCCATCAGTGAGTCGTCGTGGAGGTCTAGCTCTGGAAACACCATATATTTT.

About this clone itself: The junction departs from the called germline gene at one end, perhaps through a read error. This chain uses TRBV28 with TRBJ1-4, with D possibly TRBD1 on 6 matching bases. The CDR3 runs 15 residues. The germline gives CDR1 MDHEN, CDR2 SYDVKM. CDR3 sequence (DNA): TGTGCCAGCAGTACCCGAGGGGGTTCTAATGAAAAACTTTTTTTT. It yields the protein CASSTRGGSNEKLFF.

This clone is a singleton in its sample. The chain links TRBV28 to TRBJ2-3; 10 bases line up with TRBD1. Germline CDR1 and CDR2: MDHEN and SYDVKM. This CDR3 is 17 amino acids long. V trimming: 1 base; J trimming: 4 bases; junction bases outside the gene matches: 8. CDR3 DNA sequence: TGTGCCAGCAGTTTATTCCGGGACAGGGGCATCTCAGATACGCAGTATTTT. Translation: CASSLFRDRGISDTQYF. Using reference TRBV28 and TRBJ2-3 for the parts outside the CDR3, the full variable domain is DVKVTQSSRYLVKRTGEKVFLECVQDMDHENMFWYRQDPGLGLRLIYFSYDVKMKEKGDIPEGYSVSREKKERFSLILESASTNQTSMYLCASSLFRDRGISDTQYFGPGTRLTVL.

The chain links TRBV7-3 to TRBJ1-2; D gene unclear. CDR1 and CDR2 (germline): SGHTA, FQGTGA. The CDR3 consists of 12 residues. Trimming took off 2 bases at V and 8 bases at J, with 9 bases between the two ends. CDR3 coding DNA: TGTGCCAGCAGCTTAGAGGGTTTCGGCTACACCTTC. This translates into CASSLEGFGYTF.

The J gene is TRBJ2-7, the V gene TRBV29-1, with D uncertain. Trimming removed 4 bases at V and 2 bases at J, with 6 bases between. The CDR3 runs to 11 residues. Germline V gene lookup returns CDR1 SQVTM and CDR2 ANQGSEA. CDR3 bases: TGCAGCGTTGGCAGAGCCTACGAGCAGTACTTC. Protein product: CSVGRAYEQYF.

The V gene is TRBV11-2, the J gene TRBJ2-5, with 7 bases aligning to TRBD1. The germline gives CDR1 SGHAT, CDR2 FQNNGV. J lost 4 bases, V lost 7 bases, and 9 bases had no gene match. CDR3 length: 14 amino acids. CDR3 DNA: TGTGCCAGCAAAACCACAGGGGAAGCAGAGACCCAGTACTTC. Translating gives CASKTTGEAETQYF.

CDR3 sequence: CASSLDGSNTGELFF. CDR3 in DNA: TGCGCCAGCAGCTTGGACGGATCGAACACCGGGGAGCTGTTTTTT. J is TRBJ2-2 and V is TRBV5-1; no reliable D call. The CDR3 has 15 amino acids. The V end lost 0 bases, the J end lost 0 bases, and 6 bases lay between the germline ends. Per the germline V gene, CDR1 is SGHRS and CDR2 is YFSETQ.

The rearrangement links TRBV11-2 to TRBJ2-2, with 10 positions matching TRBD1. With V trimmed by 8 bases and J by 5 bases, 8 bases remained unmatched. The CDR3 loop spans 15 amino acids. CDR1 and CDR2 (germline): SGHAT, FQNNGV. For the CDR3, the DNA is TGTGCCAGCGGACGCGGGACAGGGGTGACCGGGGAGCTGTTTTTT. Its translation: CASGRGTGVTGELFF.